Detailed here is one T cell receptor beta chain. This table comes from immunoSEQ multiplex PCR, and its TCRdb copy is limited to in-frame clones, with some not included. This sample carries about 400,000 clones, over 90% of them seen once, and the ten largest clones take roughly 0.02%. The sample is drawn from a study of shared T cell receptors in the human thymus. Germline loops: CDR1 SNHLY, CDR2 FYNNEI. V lost 11 bases, J lost 0 bases, and 20 bases lay in between. The CDR3 spans 16 residues. The TCR sequence derives from a human donor. The J gene is TRBJ2-4, the V gene TRBV2; tentatively, D is TRBD1 (6 bases). The sequenced sample was thymocytes. The CDR3, as DNA: TGTGCCTCCAAGGGGGTCGAACTCCTAGCCAAAAACATTCAGTACTTC. Translation gives CASKGVELLAKNIQYF.